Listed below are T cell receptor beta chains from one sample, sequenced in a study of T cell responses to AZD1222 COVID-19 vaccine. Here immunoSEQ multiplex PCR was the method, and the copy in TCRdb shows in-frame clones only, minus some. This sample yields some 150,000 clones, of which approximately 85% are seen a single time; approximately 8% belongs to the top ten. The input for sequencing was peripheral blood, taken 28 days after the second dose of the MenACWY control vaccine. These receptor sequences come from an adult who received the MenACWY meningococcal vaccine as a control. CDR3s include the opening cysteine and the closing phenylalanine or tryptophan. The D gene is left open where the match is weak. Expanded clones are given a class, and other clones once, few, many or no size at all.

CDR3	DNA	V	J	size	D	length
CASSPGTGESQPQHF	TGTGCCAGCAGTCCCGGGACAGGGGAAAGTCAGCCCCAGCATTTT	TRBV6-2/TRBV6-3	TRBJ1-5	few	TRBD1	15
CASSEETAGGNNEQFF	TGTGCCAGCAGTGAAGAGACAGCGGGAGGGAACAATGAGCAGTTCTTC	TRBV2	TRBJ2-1	.	TRBD2	16
CASSEVPSGNEQFF	TGTGCCAGCAGTGAGGTGCCTAGCGGGAATGAGCAGTTCTTC	TRBV6-4	TRBJ2-1	.	TRBD2	14
CATSSFGQGVAGNTIYF	TGTGCCACCAGCAGTTTTGGTCAGGGAGTCGCTGGAAACACCATATATTTT	TRBV15	TRBJ1-3	.	.	17
CASSGLAGLIQETQYF	TGTGCCAGCAGTGGACTAGCGGGGCTGATTCAAGAGACCCAGTACTTC	TRBV27	TRBJ2-5	.	TRBD2	16
CSVQQGSRNEKLFF	TGCAGCGTGCAGCAGGGGTCACGAAATGAAAAACTGTTTTTT	TRBV29-1	TRBJ1-4	.	.	14
CASSSPDRGYSPLHF	TGTGCCAGCAGCTCCCCTGACAGGGGCTACTCACCCCTCCACTTT	TRBV13	TRBJ1-6	.	TRBD1	15
CASSRSGIYGYTF	TGTGCCAGCAGCCGTAGCGGGATATATGGCTACACCTTC	TRBV11-2	TRBJ1-2	.	.	13
CASSRLEGDNQPQHF	TGTGCCAGCAGTCGCCTCGAAGGTGACAATCAGCCCCAGCATTTT	TRBV6-2/TRBV6-3	TRBJ1-5	.	.	15
CASTRTGGYDTGELFF	TGTGCCAGCACCCGAACAGGGGGCTATGACACCGGGGAGCTGTTTTTT	TRBV9	TRBJ2-2	.	TRBD1	16
CASSLSLGGSQETQYF	TGTGCCAGCAGTTTATCACTTGGTGGGAGCCAAGAGACCCAGTACTTC	TRBV27	TRBJ2-5	.	.	16